This T cell receptor beta chain was recovered during a study of radiation and T cells in renal cell carcinoma. Time point in this sample: blood 4 weeks post-SBRT, at nephrectomy. The treatment: 15 Gy SBRT to primary tumor, nephrectomy 4 weeks later. Nephrectomy followed 15 Gy stereotactic body radiation by 4 weeks. Measured with immunoSEQ multiplex PCR; TCRdb has only the in-frame clones, and not every one. The sample lists over 60,000 clones; over 80% were seen once. V dropped 4 bases and J dropped 4; count of bases not matched to a gene: 6. This CDR3 region has 14 residues. In germline, CDR1 is MNHEY, CDR2 SMNVEV (reference sequence).

The chain uses TRBV27 and TRBJ1-1; TRBD1 matches at 7 bases. The sample here was blood, taken from a patient whose treatment included radiotherapy and nephrectomy. The TCR sequence derives from a woman aged 55-70 years with renal cell carcinoma. This CDR3 reads CASSSLTGRTEAFF. DNA of the CDR3: TGTGCCAGCAGTTCGTTGACAGGGCGCACTGAAGCTTTCTTT.